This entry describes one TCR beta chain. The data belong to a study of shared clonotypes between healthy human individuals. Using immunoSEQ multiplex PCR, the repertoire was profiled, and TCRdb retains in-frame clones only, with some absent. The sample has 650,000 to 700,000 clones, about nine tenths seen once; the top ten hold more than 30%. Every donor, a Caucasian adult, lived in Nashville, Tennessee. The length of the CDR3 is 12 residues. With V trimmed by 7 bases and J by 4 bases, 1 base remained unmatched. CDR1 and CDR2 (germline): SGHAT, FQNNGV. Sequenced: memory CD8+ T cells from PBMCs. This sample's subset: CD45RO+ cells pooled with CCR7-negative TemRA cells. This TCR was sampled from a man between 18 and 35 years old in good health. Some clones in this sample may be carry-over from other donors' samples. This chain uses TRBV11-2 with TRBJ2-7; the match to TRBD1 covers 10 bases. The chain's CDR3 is CASTGQGYEQYF. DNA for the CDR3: TGTGCCAGCACGGGACAGGGGTACGAGCAGTACTTC. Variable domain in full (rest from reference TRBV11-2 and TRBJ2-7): EAGVAQSPRYKIIEKRQSVAFWCNPISGHATLYWYQQILGQGPKLLIQFQNNGVVDDSQLPKDRFSAERLKGVDSTLKIQPAKLEDSAVYLCASTGQGYEQYFGPGTRLTVT.